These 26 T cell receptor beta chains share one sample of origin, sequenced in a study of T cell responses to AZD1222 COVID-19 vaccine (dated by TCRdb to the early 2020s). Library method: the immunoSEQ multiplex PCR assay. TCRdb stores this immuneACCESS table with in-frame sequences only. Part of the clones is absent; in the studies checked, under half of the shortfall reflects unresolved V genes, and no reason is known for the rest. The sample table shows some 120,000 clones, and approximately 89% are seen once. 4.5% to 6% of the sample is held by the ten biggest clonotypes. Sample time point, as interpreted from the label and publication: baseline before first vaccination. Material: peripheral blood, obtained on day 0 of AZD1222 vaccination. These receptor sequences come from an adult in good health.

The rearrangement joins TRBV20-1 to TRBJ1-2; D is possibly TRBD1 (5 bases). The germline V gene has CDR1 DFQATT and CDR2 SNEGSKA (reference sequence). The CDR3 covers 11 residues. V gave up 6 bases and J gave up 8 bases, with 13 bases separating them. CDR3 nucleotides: TGCAGTGCCAGGGACGGCGGCGGCTACACCTTC. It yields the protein CSARDGGGYTF.

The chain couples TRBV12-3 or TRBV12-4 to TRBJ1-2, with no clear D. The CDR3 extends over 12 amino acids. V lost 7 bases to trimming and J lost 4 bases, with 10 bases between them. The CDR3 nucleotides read TGTGCCAGCACCAGCACCGGCTATGGCTACACCTTC. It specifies CASTSTGYGYTF.

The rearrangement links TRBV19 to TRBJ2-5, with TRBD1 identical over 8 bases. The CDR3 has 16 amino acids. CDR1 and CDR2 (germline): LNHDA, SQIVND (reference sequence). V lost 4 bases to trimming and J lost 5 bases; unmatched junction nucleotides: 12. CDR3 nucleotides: TGTGCCAGTAGTACCGCAACCCCAGGGGGCGGGGAGACCCAGTACTTC. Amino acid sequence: CASSTATPGGGETQYF.

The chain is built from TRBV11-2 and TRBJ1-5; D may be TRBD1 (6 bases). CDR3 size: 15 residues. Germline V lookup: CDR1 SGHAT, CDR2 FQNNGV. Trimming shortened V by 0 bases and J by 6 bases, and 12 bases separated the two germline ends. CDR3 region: CASSLEEGVSQPQHF. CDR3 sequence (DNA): TGTGCCAGCAGCTTAGAGGAGGGGGTCAGTCAGCCCCAGCATTTT.

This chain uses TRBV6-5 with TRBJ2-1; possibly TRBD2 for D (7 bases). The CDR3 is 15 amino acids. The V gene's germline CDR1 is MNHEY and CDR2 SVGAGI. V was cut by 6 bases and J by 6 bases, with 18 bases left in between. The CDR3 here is CASSVVQGGGNEQFF. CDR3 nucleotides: TGTGCCAGCAGCGTGGTTCAGGGAGGGGGCAATGAGCAGTTCTTC.

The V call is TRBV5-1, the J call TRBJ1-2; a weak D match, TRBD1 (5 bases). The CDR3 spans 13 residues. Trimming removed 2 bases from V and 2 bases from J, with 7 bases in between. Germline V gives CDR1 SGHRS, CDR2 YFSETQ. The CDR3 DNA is TGCGCCAGCAGCTTTCGGGGGAACTATGGCTACACCTTC. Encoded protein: CASSFRGNYGYTF.

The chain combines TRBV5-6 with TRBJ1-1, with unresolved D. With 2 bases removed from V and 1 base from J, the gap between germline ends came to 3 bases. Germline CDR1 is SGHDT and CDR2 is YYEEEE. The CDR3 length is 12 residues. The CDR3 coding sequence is TGTGCCAGCAGCTTTAAGAACACTGAAGCTTTCTTT. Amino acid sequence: CASSFKNTEAFF.

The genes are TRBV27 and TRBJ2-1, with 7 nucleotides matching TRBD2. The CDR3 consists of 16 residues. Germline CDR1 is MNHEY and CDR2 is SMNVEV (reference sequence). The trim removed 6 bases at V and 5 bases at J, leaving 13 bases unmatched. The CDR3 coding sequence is TGTGCCAGCAGCCCCATTTATCGGGGAGGGGACAATGAGCAGTTCTTC. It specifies CASSPIYRGGDNEQFF.

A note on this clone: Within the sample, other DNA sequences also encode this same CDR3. CDR3 bases: TGTGCCAGCAGTGAATCAGGGGGCAAGACACCCCTCCACTTT. Protein: CASSESGGKTPLHF. V gene TRBV6-4 combines with J gene TRBJ1-6, with 8 bases fitting TRBD1. Germline V lookup: CDR1 MRHNA, CDR2 SNTAGT. The CDR3 spans 14 residues. Losses at the gene ends were 3 bases for V and 11 bases for J; bases not matched to a gene: 6.

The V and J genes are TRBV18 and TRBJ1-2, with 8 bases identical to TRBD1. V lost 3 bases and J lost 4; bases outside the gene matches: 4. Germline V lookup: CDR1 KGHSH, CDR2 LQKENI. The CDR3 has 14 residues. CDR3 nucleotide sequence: TGTGCCAGCTCACCGGACAGGGTTGGCTATGGCTACACCTTC. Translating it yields CASSPDRVGYGYTF.

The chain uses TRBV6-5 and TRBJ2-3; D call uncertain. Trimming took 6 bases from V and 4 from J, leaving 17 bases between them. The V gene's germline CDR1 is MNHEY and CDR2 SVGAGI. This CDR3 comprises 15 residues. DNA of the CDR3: TGTGCCAGCAGATTCACGGCGATGTCCCCAGATACGCAGTATTTT. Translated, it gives CASRFTAMSPDTQYF.

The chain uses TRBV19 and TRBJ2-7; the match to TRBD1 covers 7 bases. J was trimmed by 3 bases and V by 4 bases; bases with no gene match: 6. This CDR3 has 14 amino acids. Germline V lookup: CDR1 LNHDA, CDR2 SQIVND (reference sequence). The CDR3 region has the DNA TGTGCCAGTAGTAACCTCCGGGACAGCTACGAGCAGTACTTC. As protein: CASSNLRDSYEQYF.

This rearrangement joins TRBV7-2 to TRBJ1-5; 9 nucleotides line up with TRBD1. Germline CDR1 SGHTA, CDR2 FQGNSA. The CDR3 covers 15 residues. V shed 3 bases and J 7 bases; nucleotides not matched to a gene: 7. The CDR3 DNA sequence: TGTGCCAGCAGCTTGAGCCGGACAGGGGACCAGCCCCAGCATTTT. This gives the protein CASSLSRTGDQPQHF. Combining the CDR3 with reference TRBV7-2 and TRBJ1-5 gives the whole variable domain GAGVSQSPSNKVTEKGKDVELRCDPISGHTALYWYRQSLGQGLEFLIYFQGNSAPDKSGLPSDRFSAERTGGSVSTLTIQRTQQEDSAVYLCASSLSRTGDQPQHFGDGTRLSIL.

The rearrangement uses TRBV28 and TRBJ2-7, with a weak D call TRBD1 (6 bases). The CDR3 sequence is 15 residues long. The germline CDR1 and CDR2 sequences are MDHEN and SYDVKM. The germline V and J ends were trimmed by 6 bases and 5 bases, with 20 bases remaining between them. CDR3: CASSERGSFGNEQYF. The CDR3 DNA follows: TGTGCCAGCAGCGAAAGGGGGTCTTTCGGGAACGAGCAGTACTTC.

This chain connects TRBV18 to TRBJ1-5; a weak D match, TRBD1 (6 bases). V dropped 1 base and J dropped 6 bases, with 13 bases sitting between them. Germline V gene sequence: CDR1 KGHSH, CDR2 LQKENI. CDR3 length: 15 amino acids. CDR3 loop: CASSPRGATGQPQHF. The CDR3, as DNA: TGTGCCAGCTCACCACGGGGGGCTACTGGTCAGCCCCAGCATTTT. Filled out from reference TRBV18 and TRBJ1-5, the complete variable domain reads NAGVMQNPRHLVRRRGQEARLRCSPMKGHSHVYWYRQLPEEGLKFMVYLQKENIIDESGMPKERFSAEFPKEGPSILRIQQVVRGDSAAYFCASSPRGATGQPQHFGDGTRLSIL.

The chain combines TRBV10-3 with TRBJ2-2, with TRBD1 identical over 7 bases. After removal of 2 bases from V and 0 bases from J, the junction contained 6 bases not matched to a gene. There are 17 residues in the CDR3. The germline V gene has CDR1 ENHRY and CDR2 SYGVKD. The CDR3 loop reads CAISETMGQTNTGELFF. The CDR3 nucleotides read TGTGCCATCAGTGAGACGATGGGACAGACGAACACCGGGGAGCTGTTTTTT.

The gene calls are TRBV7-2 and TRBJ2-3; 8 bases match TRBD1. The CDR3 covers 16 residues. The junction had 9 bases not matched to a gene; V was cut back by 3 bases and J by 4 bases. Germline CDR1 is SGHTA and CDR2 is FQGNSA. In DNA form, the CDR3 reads TGTGCCAGCAGCTTCCGGGCAGGGGGCAGGGCAGATACGCAGTATTTT. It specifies CASSFRAGGRADTQYF.

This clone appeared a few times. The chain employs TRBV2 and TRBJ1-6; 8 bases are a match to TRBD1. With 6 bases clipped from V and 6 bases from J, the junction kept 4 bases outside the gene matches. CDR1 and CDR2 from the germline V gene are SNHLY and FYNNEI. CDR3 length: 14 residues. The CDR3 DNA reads TGTGCCAGCAGACAGACAGGGGTTAATTCACCCCTCCACTTT. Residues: CASRQTGVNSPLHF.

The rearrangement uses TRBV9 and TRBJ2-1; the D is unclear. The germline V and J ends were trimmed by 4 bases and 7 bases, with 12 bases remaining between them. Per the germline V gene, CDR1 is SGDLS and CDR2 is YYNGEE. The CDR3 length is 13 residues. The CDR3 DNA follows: TGTGCCAGCAGCCCCCAAATGTGGAATGAGCAGTTCTTC. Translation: CASSPQMWNEQFF.

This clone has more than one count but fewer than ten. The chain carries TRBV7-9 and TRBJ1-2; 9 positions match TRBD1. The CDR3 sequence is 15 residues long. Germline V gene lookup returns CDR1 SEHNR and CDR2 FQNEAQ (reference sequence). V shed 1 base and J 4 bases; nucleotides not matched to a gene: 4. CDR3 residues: CASSLERTGVYGYTF. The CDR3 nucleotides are TGTGCCAGCAGCTTAGAGAGGACAGGGGTCTATGGCTACACCTTC.

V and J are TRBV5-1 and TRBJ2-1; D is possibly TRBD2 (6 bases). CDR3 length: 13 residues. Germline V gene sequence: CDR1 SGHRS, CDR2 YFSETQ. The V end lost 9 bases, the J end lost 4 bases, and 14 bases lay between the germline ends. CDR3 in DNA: TGCGCCACCAGGAGGGAGCAGTACAATGAGCAGTTCTTC. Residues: CATRREQYNEQFF.

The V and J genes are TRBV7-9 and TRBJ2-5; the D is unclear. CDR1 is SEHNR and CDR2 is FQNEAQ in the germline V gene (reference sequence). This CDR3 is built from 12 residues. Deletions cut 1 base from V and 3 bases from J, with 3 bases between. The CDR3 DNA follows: TGTGCCAGCAGCTTAGTAAAAGAGACCCAGTACTTC. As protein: CASSLVKETQYF.

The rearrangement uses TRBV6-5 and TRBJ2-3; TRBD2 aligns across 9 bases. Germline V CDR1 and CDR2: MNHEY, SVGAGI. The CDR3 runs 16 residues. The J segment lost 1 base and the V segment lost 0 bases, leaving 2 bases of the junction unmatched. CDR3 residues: CASSYSLAGGTDTQYF. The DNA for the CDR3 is TGTGCCAGCAGTTACTCGTTAGCGGGGGGCACAGATACGCAGTATTTT.

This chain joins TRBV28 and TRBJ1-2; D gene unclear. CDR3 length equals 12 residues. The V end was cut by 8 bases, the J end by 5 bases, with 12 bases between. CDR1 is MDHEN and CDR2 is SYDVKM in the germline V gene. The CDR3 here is CASSEAGYGYTF. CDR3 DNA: TGTGCCAGCTCGGAGGCGGGGTATGGCTACACCTTC.

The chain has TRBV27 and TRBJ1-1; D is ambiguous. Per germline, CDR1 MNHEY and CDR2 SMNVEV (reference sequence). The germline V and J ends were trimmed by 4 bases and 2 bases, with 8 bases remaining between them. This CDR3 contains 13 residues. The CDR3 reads CASSWTENTEAFF. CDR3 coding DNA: TGTGCCAGCAGTTGGACCGAAAACACTGAAGCTTTCTTT.

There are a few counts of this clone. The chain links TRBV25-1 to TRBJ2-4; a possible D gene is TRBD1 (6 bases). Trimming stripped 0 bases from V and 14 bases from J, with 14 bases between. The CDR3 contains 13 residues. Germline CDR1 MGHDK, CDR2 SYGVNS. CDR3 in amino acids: CASSEYMAGDKYF. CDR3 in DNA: TGTGCCAGCAGTGAATATATGGCAGGGGACAAGTACTTC.